A single sample is the source of the 31 T cell receptor beta chains below, sequenced in a study of T cell repertoires in cytomegalovirus infection. TCRdb analysed the reads with MiXCR anew, one entry per CDR3 protein. Here the sample spans 680,000 or so distinct CDR3 sequences, 35% being singletons. Sequenced: PBMCs. The receptors come from a human donor in good health (CMV status not recorded). Some clones in this sample may be carry-over from other donors' samples.

This clonotype was detected a few times. The V and J genes are TRBV7-2 and TRBJ2-2; 12 bases agree with TRBD1. The germline V gene has CDR1 SGHTA and CDR2 FQGNSA. The CDR3 has 16 residues. V was pared by 6 bases and J by 8 bases, with 10 bases of the junction left unmatched. CDR3 in DNA: TGTGCCAGCAGTCTTCCGGGACAGGGGGCTTTGGGGGAGCTGTTTTTT. Amino acids: CASSLPGQGALGELFF.

J is TRBJ2-1 and V is TRBV11-2; 11 nucleotides align to TRBD2. The CDR3 spans 15 residues. The germline gives CDR1 SGHAT, CDR2 FQNNGV. V lost 5 bases to trimming and J lost 5 bases; unmatched junction nucleotides: 5. CDR3 sequence: CASSLFSGRDNEQFF. The CDR3 DNA reads as TGTGCCAGCAGCCTATTTAGCGGGAGGGACAATGAGCAGTTCTTC.

The CDR3 loop is CASSDFVWYTSGGADKQYF. The CDR3 DNA reads as TGTGCCAGCAGTGACTTTGTATGGTATACTAGCGGGGGGGCAGACAAGCAGTATTTT. This chain connects TRBV6-4 to TRBJ2-3, with TRBD2 identical over 13 bases. The CDR3 runs 19 residues. The junction had 18 bases not matched to a gene; V was cut back by 1 base and J by 11 bases. CDR1 is MRHNA and CDR2 is SNTAGT in the germline V gene.

This chain joins TRBV6-5 and TRBJ1-1, with TRBD1 identical over 9 bases. The J segment lost 3 bases and the V segment lost 8 bases, leaving 10 bases of the junction unmatched. The CDR3 has 15 amino acids. CDR1 MNHEY and CDR2 SVGAGI come from the germline V gene. CDR3 sequence reads: CASRSGGTGYTEAFF. The CDR3 region has the DNA TGTGCCAGCCGATCCGGGGGGACAGGGTACACTGAAGCTTTCTTT.

The chain is built from TRBV18 and TRBJ1-1; 9 bases fit TRBD1. The CDR3 sequence is 14 residues long. Per the germline V gene, CDR1 is KGHSH and CDR2 is LQKENI. V dropped 6 bases and J dropped 1; count of bases not matched to a gene: 3. This chain's CDR3 is CASSTQGANTEAFF. The CDR3 DNA is TGTGCCAGCTCCACACAGGGGGCGAACACTGAAGCTTTCTTT.

This clonotype appeared a few times. The V call is TRBV6-1, the J call TRBJ1-2; 8 bases align to TRBD1. Germline CDR1 MNHNS, CDR2 SASEGT. J lost 2 bases, V lost 6 bases, and 11 bases had no gene match. The CDR3 totals 16 residues. In DNA, the CDR3 is TGTGCCAGCAGCTCCCAGGGGGCGCAGGGGAACTATGGCTACACCTTC. This codes for CASSSQGAQGNYGYTF.

The CDR3 region has the DNA TGTGCCAGCAGCTTATTATTGCAGGGGGAACAAGAGACCCAGTACTTC. This encodes CASSLLLQGEQETQYF. This chain links TRBV11-1 with TRBJ2-5, with TRBD1 matching 7 bases. The germline gives CDR1 SGHAT, CDR2 FQDESV (reference sequence). V shed 2 bases, J shed 2 bases, and the junction held 8 bases outside the gene matches. CDR3 length: 16 amino acids.

This clonotype was seen a few times. The V call is TRBV2, the J call TRBJ1-5, with unresolved D. CDR3 size: 13 residues. Germline V gives CDR1 SNHLY, CDR2 FYNNEI. V lost 4 bases, J lost 3 bases, and 7 bases lay in between. This chain's CDR3 is CASSGRINQPQHF. The CDR3 bases are TGTGCCAGCAGTGGACGGATCAATCAGCCCCAGCATTTT. The entire variable domain, with the rest obtained from reference TRBV2 and TRBJ1-5, is as follows: EPEVTQTPSHQVTQMGQEVILRCVPISNHLYFYWYRQILGQKVEFLVSFYNNEISEKSEIFDDQFSVERPDGSNFTLKIRSTKLEDSAMYFCASSGRINQPQHFGDGTRLSIL.

The chain employs TRBV24-1 and TRBJ1-5, with TRBD1 as a possible D gene (5 bases). Between the trimmed V and J ends, which lost 5 bases and 2 bases, there was a span of 9 bases. The CDR3 extends over 14 amino acids. Per the germline V gene, CDR1 is KGHDR and CDR2 is SFDVKD. CDR3 residues: CATSGGLGNQPQHF. The DNA of the CDR3 is TGTGCCACCAGTGGGGGACTTGGCAATCAGCCCCAGCATTTT.

This clonotype was seen a handful of times. V usage is TRBV12-3 or TRBV12-4 and J usage is TRBJ1-5, with D perhaps matching TRBD1 (6 bases). V dropped 7 bases and J dropped 2 bases, with 12 bases sitting between them. CDR3 length: 14 amino acids. Here the CDR3 reads CASTGGFGNQPQHF. In nucleotides, the CDR3 is TGTGCCAGCACCGGGGGCTTTGGCAATCAGCCCCAGCATTTT.

V is TRBV2 and J is TRBJ1-2, with no clear D. CDR1 and CDR2 (germline): SNHLY, FYNNEI. Trimming took 5 bases from V and 4 from J, leaving 11 bases between them. The CDR3 covers 13 residues. This chain's CDR3 is CASSPSSSYGYTF. CDR3 nucleotide sequence: TGTGCCAGCAGTCCGTCGAGCTCCTATGGCTACACCTTC.

This clonotype was observed many times. V usage is TRBV6-1 and J usage is TRBJ1-5, with TRBD1 as a possible D gene (5 bases). Per the germline V gene, CDR1 is MNHNS and CDR2 is SASEGT. This CDR3 is 15 amino acids long. Trimming took off 6 bases at V and 1 base at J, with 13 bases between the two ends. The CDR3 DNA is TGTGCCAGCAGCGCGGGACGGAGGAGCAATCAGCCCCAGCATTTT. This codes for CASSAGRRSNQPQHF.

This clonotype was observed a handful of times. The chain employs TRBV20-1 and TRBJ2-3; tentative D call: TRBD2 (5 bases). Germline CDR1 and CDR2: DFQATT and SNEGSKA (reference sequence). The CDR3 consists of 15 residues. Between the trimmed V and J ends, which lost 6 bases and 4 bases, there was a span of 20 bases. CDR3 bases: TGCAGTGCCGCCCGGGGTGGGAGTGGGTCAGATACGCAGTATTTT. It yields the protein CSAARGGSGSDTQYF.

This clonotype was seen ten or more times. The chain employs TRBV12-3 or TRBV12-4 and TRBJ1-6; D is perhaps TRBD1 (5 bases). CDR3 size: 15 residues. V lost 5 bases and J 8 bases, leaving 16 bases between the germline ends. CDR3 in DNA: TGTGCCAGCAGTCGTCAGGGCGGTGGACATTCACCCCTCCACTTT. This translates into CASSRQGGGHSPLHF.

Concerning this clonotype: It may be a read error: a sequence one base away is much more abundant. The chain combines TRBV6-1 with TRBJ1-5; no firm D call. CDR3 length: 13 residues. The V gene's germline CDR1 is MNHNS and CDR2 SASEGT. V was clipped by 3 bases and J by 2 bases, with 5 bases between them. As DNA, the CDR3 is TGTGCCAGCAGTGAGGACGGCAATCAGCCCCAGCATTTT. This codes for CASSEDGNQPQHF.

V is TRBV5-1 and J is TRBJ1-2; D might be TRBD1 (5 bases). Between the trimmed V and J ends, which lost 5 bases and 6 bases, there was a span of 14 bases. The CDR3 covers 13 residues. Germline assignment: CDR1 SGHRS and CDR2 YFSETQ. CDR3 sequence: CASRRGFKDGYTF. Here the CDR3 DNA reads TGCGCCAGCAGGAGGGGATTTAAGGATGGCTACACCTTC.

This clonotype showed up many times. This chain joins TRBV12-3 or TRBV12-4 and TRBJ2-7; D may be TRBD1 or TRBD2 (5 bases each). Trimming cost V 4 bases and J 0 bases, with 19 bases left between them. The CDR3 contains 17 residues. CDR3 nucleotides: TGTGCCAGCAGTTCCCACCCAGGGACCGTGACCTCCTACGAGCAGTACTTC. As protein: CASSSHPGTVTSYEQYF.

This clonotype was seen a few times. V usage is TRBV19 and J usage is TRBJ2-1, with D possibly TRBD1 on 5 matching bases. The CDR3 spans 15 residues. CDR1 and CDR2 (germline): LNHDA, SQIVND (reference sequence). V was pared by 3 bases and J by 7 bases, with 16 bases between. CDR3 residues: CASSIRGRAGNEQFF. DNA of the CDR3: TGTGCCAGTAGTATTAGGGGCAGGGCCGGAAATGAGCAGTTCTTC.

This clonotype turned up a few times. A junction end diverges from the germline sequence, so it may reflect a read error. The chain employs TRBV7-2 and TRBJ1-4, with D perhaps matching TRBD1 (5 bases). The CDR3 totals 13 residues. Looked up from germline, CDR1 is SGHTA and CDR2 is FQGNSA. The CDR3 DNA sequence: TGTGCCAGCAGCTTAGAGGACACCTCGTGGCCGAGTTTT. Translating it yields CASSLEDTSWPSF.

This clonotype was recorded at least ten times. The gene calls are TRBV7-2 and TRBJ2-7; 7 bases fit TRBD1. CDR1 and CDR2 from the germline V gene are SGHTA and FQGNSA. This CDR3 is 15 amino acids long. J gave up 1 base and V 2 bases, and 5 bases lay outside the gene matches. The CDR3 DNA reads TGTGCCAGCAGCTTACAGGGGGAGATTTCCTACGAGCAGTACTTC. It yields the protein CASSLQGEISYEQYF.

The chain is built from TRBV11-2 and TRBJ2-1, with TRBD2 matching over 15 bases. Looked up from germline, CDR1 is SGHAT and CDR2 is FQNNGV. The V segment lost 5 bases and the J segment 12 bases; nucleotides outside the gene matches: 2. CDR3 length: 13 residues. CDR3 sequence reads: CASSKGLAGGQFF. The CDR3 bases are TGTGCCAGCAGCAAGGGACTAGCGGGGGGGCAGTTCTTC.

This rearrangement joins TRBV20-1 to TRBJ1-5; D may be TRBD1 (6 bases). Germline V gives CDR1 DFQATT, CDR2 SNEGSKA (reference sequence). V lost 6 bases and J 6 bases, leaving 15 bases between the germline ends. This CDR3 region has 13 residues. The CDR3 DNA reads TGCAGTGCCTCGCAGGGGCGAGGTCAGCCCCAGCATTTT. It is translated as CSASQGRGQPQHF.

This clonotype was picked up a small number of times. V usage is TRBV28 and J usage is TRBJ2-3; 8 bases line up with TRBD1. Per germline, CDR1 MDHEN and CDR2 SYDVKM. This CDR3 has 15 residues. The J segment lost 1 base and the V segment lost 5 bases, leaving 5 bases of the junction unmatched. CDR3 loop: CASSATGDRTDTQYF. The CDR3 DNA reads as TGTGCCAGCAGTGCGACAGGGGACCGCACAGATACGCAGTATTTT.

The table lists this clonotype with a few counts. This chain links TRBV7-8 with TRBJ1-2, with 7 bases that match TRBD1. The CDR3 sequence is 16 residues long. Germline loops: CDR1 SGHVS, CDR2 FQNEAQ. After removal of 4 bases from V and 1 base from J, the junction contained 9 bases not matched to a gene. CDR3 bases: TGTGCCAGCAGCTCAGACAGGGTGGGATATAACTATGGCTACACCTTC. Encoded protein: CASSSDRVGYNYGYTF.

In regard to this clonotype: The junction departs from germline at one end; a sequencing error may be responsible. The chain combines TRBV12-3 or TRBV12-4 with TRBJ2-5, with 10 bases that match TRBD2. The CDR3 spans 17 residues. CDR3 in amino acids: CASSLDGPSGSVETQCF. The CDR3, as DNA: TGTGCCAGCAGTTTAGACGGGCCTAGCGGGAGTGTAGAGACCCAGTGCTTC.

The CDR3, as DNA: TGCAGCGTTGAAGAGGGGTGGGACACCGGGGAGCTGTTTTTT. Protein product: CSVEEGWDTGELFF. The rearrangement uses TRBV29-1 and TRBJ2-2; no clear D. Trimming took 0 bases from V and 3 from J, leaving 8 bases between them. The CDR3 sequence is 14 residues long. Germline CDR1 reads SQVTM; CDR2 reads ANQGSEA.

This clonotype was recorded at least ten times. The V and J genes are TRBV3-1 and TRBJ2-2; D might be TRBD2 (5 bases). The CDR3 covers 13 residues. Germline V gene data show CDR1 as LGHDT and CDR2 as YNNKEL (reference sequence). V gave up 1 base and J gave up 5 bases, with 5 bases separating them. The CDR3 DNA reads TGTGCCAGCAGCCAAGCGGGGACCGGGGAGCTGTTTTTT. Its protein product is CASSQAGTGELFF.

The chain is built from TRBV7-9 and TRBJ2-1; D unclear. V lost 1 base, J lost 2 bases, and 15 bases lay in between. This CDR3 is 17 amino acids long. Germline CDR1 SEHNR, CDR2 FQNEAQ (reference sequence). CDR3 residues: CASSLEPGLRPYNEQFF. The CDR3 DNA follows: TGTGCCAGCAGCTTAGAACCCGGGCTCCGACCCTACAATGAGCAGTTCTTC.

This clonotype was counted only a few times. The rearrangement uses TRBV28 and TRBJ1-4, with D possibly matching TRBD1 (6 bases). Germline-derived CDR1 and CDR2 are MDHEN and SYDVKM. The CDR3 is 15 amino acids. Deletions cut 6 bases from V and 0 bases from J, with 11 bases between. The CDR3 loop reads CASRPPGATNEKLFF. CDR3 coding DNA: TGTGCCAGCAGGCCCCCAGGGGCAACTAATGAAAAACTGTTTTTT. The complete variable domain, with remaining parts taken from reference TRBV28 and TRBJ1-4, reads DVKVTQSSRYLVKRTGEKVFLECVQDMDHENMFWYRQDPGLGLRLIYFSYDVKMKEKGDIPEGYSVSREKKERFSLILESASTNQTSMYLCASRPPGATNEKLFFGSGTQLSVL.

This clonotype has a single count. One junction end does not reproduce the germline sequence, and a read error may be involved. V is TRBV27 and J is TRBJ2-5; TRBD1 aligns across 8 bases. The CDR3 runs 15 residues. Germline loops: CDR1 MNHEY, CDR2 SMNVEV (reference sequence). This CDR3 is CDSSLWTGWPETQYF. CDR3 DNA: TGTGACAGCAGTTTATGGACAGGGTGGCCGGAGACCCAGTACTTC.

The chain recombines TRBV20-1 with TRBJ2-1; 9 positions match TRBD2. The CDR3 runs 16 residues. The germline V gene encodes CDR1 DFQATT and CDR2 SNEGSKA (reference sequence). V dropped 1 base and J dropped 0; count of bases not matched to a gene: 4. The CDR3 DNA reads as TGCAGTGCTAGAGTGCGGGAGGGATCCTCCTACAATGAGCAGTTCTTC. This sequence encodes CSARVREGSSYNEQFF.